A selection of T cell receptor beta chains follows, all from one sample in a study of T cells after yellow fever vaccination. TCRdb re-derived calls from the 5' RACE reads in MiXCR, one entry per CDR3 protein. Here the sample spans 300,000 to 350,000 distinct CDR3 sequences, roughly 10% being singletons. The sample in question was CD4+ T cells sorted from PBMCs, obtained 45 days after the yellow fever booster vaccination. These receptors were obtained from a man aged 18 to 30 who received the YFV17D yellow fever vaccine. CDR3s include the opening cysteine and the closing phenylalanine or tryptophan. D genes are given only for firm matches. Size is omitted from some rows. Given values are once, few, many or a class for expanded clones.

d_gene: NA; v_gene: TRBV7-2; j_gene: TRBJ1-6; abundance: NA; CDR3nt: TGTGCCAGCAGCTTATTGGGGGGCGGAAATTCACCCCTCCACTTT; CDR3aa: CASSLLGGGNSPLHF
d_gene: NA; v_gene: TRBV5-1; j_gene: TRBJ2-5; abundance: many; CDR3nt: TGCGCCAGCAGCACGGGACGTCAGGGGACCCAGTACTTC; CDR3aa: CASSTGRQGTQYF
d_gene: NA; v_gene: TRBV10-3; j_gene: TRBJ1-5; abundance: few; CDR3nt: TGTGCCATCAGTGAGTCGGCAGGCTATCAGCCCCAGCATTTT; CDR3aa: CAISESAGYQPQHF
d_gene: NA; v_gene: TRBV7-9; j_gene: TRBJ1-2; abundance: few; CDR3nt: TGTGCCAGCAGCTACGAGGGGCATGGCTACACCTTC; CDR3aa: CASSYEGHGYTF
d_gene: TRBD1; v_gene: TRBV6-5; j_gene: TRBJ2-3; abundance: NA; CDR3nt: TGTGCCGGCAGTTCGGGACAGGGCACAGATACGCAGTATTTT; CDR3aa: CAGSSGQGTDTQYF
d_gene: TRBD2; v_gene: TRBV4-3; j_gene: TRBJ2-1; abundance: NA; CDR3nt: TGCGCCAGCAGCCACGATGGGACTAGCAAACCCTCCTACAATGAGCAGTTCTTC; CDR3aa: CASSHDGTSKPSYNEQFF
d_gene: NA; v_gene: TRBV6-5; j_gene: TRBJ1-1; abundance: few; CDR3nt: TGTGCCAGCACCTCATACACTGAAGCTTTCTTT; CDR3aa: CASTSYTEAFF
d_gene: NA; v_gene: TRBV5-1; j_gene: TRBJ2-5; abundance: few; CDR3nt: TGCGCCAGCAGCTTCGGCCAGCTCCAAGAGACCCAGTACTTC; CDR3aa: CASSFGQLQETQYF
d_gene: NA; v_gene: TRBV7-7; j_gene: TRBJ2-7; abundance: NA; CDR3nt: TGTGCCAGCAGCTTACGGCAGTTTGGGGGCTACGAGCAGTACTTC; CDR3aa: CASSLRQFGGYEQYF
d_gene: TRBD1; v_gene: TRBV19; j_gene: TRBJ1-5; abundance: NA; CDR3nt: TGTGCCAGTAATATCCAGGGGGCCATCCATCAGCCCCAGCATTTT; CDR3aa: CASNIQGAIHQPQHF
d_gene: TRBD1; v_gene: TRBV29-1; j_gene: TRBJ1-1; abundance: few; CDR3nt: TGCAGCGTTGAGGGGACAGGAATCACTGAAGCTTTCTTT; CDR3aa: CSVEGTGITEAFF
d_gene: NA; v_gene: TRBV9; j_gene: TRBJ2-3; abundance: few; CDR3nt: TGTGCCAGCAGCGCCAGCAGCTACACAGATACGCAGTATTTT; CDR3aa: CASSASSYTDTQYF
d_gene: TRBD1; v_gene: TRBV6-6; j_gene: TRBJ1-4; abundance: few; CDR3nt: TGTGCCATCCGGGACAGCGGAAAACTGTTTTTT; CDR3aa: CAIRDSGKLFF
d_gene: NA; v_gene: TRBV9; j_gene: TRBJ2-6; abundance: few; CDR3nt: TGTGCCAGCAGCCTTTTCGTCTCTGGGGCCAACGTCCTGACTTTC; CDR3aa: CASSLFVSGANVLTF
d_gene: TRBD1; v_gene: TRBV10-3; j_gene: TRBJ2-3; abundance: few; CDR3nt: TGTGCCATCAGACCCGGGACAGGGTTGGGAGATACGCAGTATTTT; CDR3aa: CAIRPGTGLGDTQYF
d_gene: NA; v_gene: TRBV12-3/TRBV12-4; j_gene: TRBJ1-2; abundance: NA; CDR3nt: TGTGCCAGCAGTACCGGACTGCCCTATGGCTACACCTTC; CDR3aa: CASSTGLPYGYTF
d_gene: NA; v_gene: TRBV11-2; j_gene: TRBJ2-2; abundance: many; CDR3nt: TGTGCCAGCAGCCCGCGACTAAACACCGGGGAGCTGTTTTTT; CDR3aa: CASSPRLNTGELFF
d_gene: NA; v_gene: TRBV18; j_gene: TRBJ2-3; abundance: NA; CDR3nt: TGTGCCAGCCCACCACCAGGGGCGGTGGATACGCAGTATTTT; CDR3aa: CASPPPGAVDTQYF
d_gene: NA; v_gene: TRBV11-3; j_gene: TRBJ2-5; abundance: once; CDR3nt: TGTGCCAGCAGCAATGGAGGACAGAGCTTAGAGACCCAGTACTTC; CDR3aa: CASSNGGQSLETQYF
d_gene: NA; v_gene: TRBV6-1; j_gene: TRBJ2-2; abundance: few; CDR3nt: TGTGCCAGCAGTCCCACGAAACAGGGGAACACCGGGGAGCTGTTTTTT; CDR3aa: CASSPTKQGNTGELFF
d_gene: NA; v_gene: TRBV30; j_gene: TRBJ1-3; abundance: NA; CDR3nt: TGTGCCCTTGGGGGGGTATCTGGAAACACCATATATTTT; CDR3aa: CALGGVSGNTIYF
d_gene: TRBD1; v_gene: TRBV4-3; j_gene: TRBJ2-5; abundance: NA; CDR3nt: TGCGCCAGCAGCCATAGGGGATTTTGGAACACAGGGGTCGAGACCCAGTACTTC; CDR3aa: CASSHRGFWNTGVETQYF
d_gene: NA; v_gene: TRBV5-1; j_gene: TRBJ1-5; abundance: NA; CDR3nt: TGCGCCAGCAGCTGGCAGGGTCCTCAGCCCCAGCATTTT; CDR3aa: CASSWQGPQPQHF
d_gene: NA; v_gene: TRBV7-9; j_gene: TRBJ2-3; abundance: few; CDR3nt: TGTGCCAGCAGGACGTGGGCAGCTTTCGGAGATACGCAGTATTTT; CDR3aa: CASRTWAAFGDTQYF
d_gene: NA; v_gene: TRBV7-9; j_gene: TRBJ1-6; abundance: NA; CDR3nt: TGTGCCAGCAAGGTTGGGAATTCACCCCTCCACTTT; CDR3aa: CASKVGNSPLHF
d_gene: NA; v_gene: TRBV11-1; j_gene: TRBJ2-5; abundance: NA; CDR3nt: TGTGCCAGCAGCTTGTTCCTTGGGGAGACCCAGTACTTC; CDR3aa: CASSLFLGETQYF
d_gene: NA; v_gene: TRBV6-5; j_gene: TRBJ1-6; abundance: NA; CDR3nt: TGTGCCAGCAGTTCCTTATGGGGTAGGCCACCCCTCCACTTT; CDR3aa: CASSSLWGRPPLHF
d_gene: NA; v_gene: TRBV9; j_gene: TRBJ2-1; abundance: many; CDR3nt: TGTGCCAGCACCGTGGACGGGTCCGTCCATGAGCAGTTCTTC; CDR3aa: CASTVDGSVHEQFF
d_gene: TRBD1; v_gene: TRBV6-2/TRBV6-3; j_gene: TRBJ2-1; abundance: NA; CDR3nt: TGTGCCAGCAGTTACGGCTACCATTCCGGGACAGGCCTCAATGAGCAGTTCTTC; CDR3aa: CASSYGYHSGTGLNEQFF
d_gene: NA; v_gene: TRBV10-3; j_gene: TRBJ1-2; abundance: NA; CDR3nt: TGTGCCATCAGTATGCAGCGGCGGGGGTCCTATGGCTACACCTTC; CDR3aa: CAISMQRRGSYGYTF
d_gene: TRBD2; v_gene: TRBV27; j_gene: TRBJ2-5; abundance: few; CDR3nt: TGTGCCAGCAGGGCCAAGCGGGGGGCCGATGAGACCCAGTACTTC; CDR3aa: CASRAKRGADETQYF
d_gene: TRBD1; v_gene: TRBV7-2; j_gene: TRBJ1-1; abundance: few; CDR3nt: TGTGCCAGCAGCTCACGACAGGGGTGGTACACTGAAGCTTTCTTT; CDR3aa: CASSSRQGWYTEAFF
d_gene: NA; v_gene: TRBV6-6; j_gene: TRBJ2-1; abundance: NA; CDR3nt: TGTGCCACGCAGGTTTACAATGAGCAGTTCTTC; CDR3aa: CATQVYNEQFF
d_gene: NA; v_gene: TRBV4-3; j_gene: TRBJ1-4; abundance: NA; CDR3nt: TGCGCCAGCAGCCAACCTCAGGAGGGAGCAAAACTGTTTTTT; CDR3aa: CASSQPQEGAKLFF
d_gene: NA; v_gene: TRBV4-1; j_gene: TRBJ2-1; abundance: many; CDR3nt: TGCGCCAGCAGCAAAACTATACTAGAGATATACAATGAGCAGTTCTTC; CDR3aa: CASSKTILEIYNEQFF
d_gene: TRBD1; v_gene: TRBV4-2; j_gene: TRBJ1-4; abundance: NA; CDR3nt: TGTGCCAGCAGCCAAGATCGGGGACAGGCAAATAATGAAAAACTGTTTTTT; CDR3aa: CASSQDRGQANNEKLFF
d_gene: NA; v_gene: TRBV5-6; j_gene: TRBJ2-6; abundance: NA; CDR3nt: TGTGCCAGCAGCTGGGACGGAAGCTCTGGGGCCAACGTCCTGACTTTC; CDR3aa: CASSWDGSSGANVLTF
d_gene: NA; v_gene: TRBV20-1; j_gene: TRBJ1-6; abundance: many; CDR3nt: TGCAGCGTACAGGGAGCTCATAATTCACCCCTCCACTTT; CDR3aa: CSVQGAHNSPLHF
d_gene: NA; v_gene: TRBV20-1; j_gene: TRBJ1-3; abundance: NA; CDR3nt: TGCAGTGCTCAGGACTCACAATCTGGAAACACCATATATTTT; CDR3aa: CSAQDSQSGNTIYF
d_gene: NA; v_gene: TRBV27; j_gene: TRBJ2-2; abundance: few; CDR3nt: TGTGCCAGTACAGGGAGAATAACCGGGGAGCTGTTTTTT; CDR3aa: CASTGRITGELFF
d_gene: NA; v_gene: TRBV21-1; j_gene: TRBJ1-5; abundance: few; CDR3nt: TGTGCCAGCAGATCGGTAGGCAATCAGCCCCAGCATTTT; CDR3aa: CASRSVGNQPQHF
d_gene: NA; v_gene: TRBV6-5; j_gene: TRBJ2-6; abundance: NA; CDR3nt: TGTGCCAGCAGCCACCTCGGGCACAGGGCCGACTCTGGGGCCAACGTCCTGACTTTC; CDR3aa: CASSHLGHRADSGANVLTF
d_gene: TRBD2; v_gene: TRBV5-1; j_gene: TRBJ2-3; abundance: NA; CDR3nt: TGCGCCAGCAGCGGTTTCGGGGGGGCGAGCACAGATACGCAGTATTTT; CDR3aa: CASSGFGGASTDTQYF
d_gene: TRBD1; v_gene: TRBV20-1; j_gene: TRBJ1-4; abundance: few; CDR3nt: TGCAGTGCTACTGACGTGGGCAGGGGGGAAAAACTGTTTTTT; CDR3aa: CSATDVGRGEKLFF
d_gene: NA; v_gene: TRBV7-3; j_gene: TRBJ1-1; abundance: few; CDR3nt: TGTGCCAGCAGCTTAGGCAGGGAAACTGAAGCTTTCTTT; CDR3aa: CASSLGRETEAFF
d_gene: TRBD2; v_gene: TRBV2; j_gene: TRBJ2-7; abundance: few; CDR3nt: TGTGCCAGCAGTCTTAGCGGGACCATCTACGAGCAGTACTTC; CDR3aa: CASSLSGTIYEQYF
d_gene: TRBD1; v_gene: TRBV10-3; j_gene: TRBJ2-3; abundance: many; CDR3nt: TGTGCCATAGGGACAGCCACAGATACGCAGTATTTT; CDR3aa: CAIGTATDTQYF
d_gene: NA; v_gene: TRBV7-2; j_gene: TRBJ1-1; abundance: NA; CDR3nt: TGTGCCAGCAGCTTAGCGCTATCATTCGGGGGTGTAGCTTTCTTT; CDR3aa: CASSLALSFGGVAFF
d_gene: TRBD1; v_gene: TRBV6-5; j_gene: TRBJ1-1; abundance: NA; CDR3nt: TGTGCCAGCAGTTACTCAGCGGGACAGAGAAACACTGAAGCTTTCTTT; CDR3aa: CASSYSAGQRNTEAFF
d_gene: NA; v_gene: TRBV23-1; j_gene: TRBJ2-1; abundance: NA; CDR3nt: TGCGCCAGCAGTCTTCCCGGGGCCTCTGAGCAGTTCTTC; CDR3aa: CASSLPGASEQFF